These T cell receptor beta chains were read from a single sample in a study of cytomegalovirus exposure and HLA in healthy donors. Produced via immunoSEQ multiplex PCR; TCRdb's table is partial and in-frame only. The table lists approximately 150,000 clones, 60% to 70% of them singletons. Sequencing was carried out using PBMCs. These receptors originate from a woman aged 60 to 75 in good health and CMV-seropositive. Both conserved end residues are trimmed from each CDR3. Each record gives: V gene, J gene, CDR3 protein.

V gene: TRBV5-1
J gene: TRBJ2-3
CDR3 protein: ASRRERTDTQY

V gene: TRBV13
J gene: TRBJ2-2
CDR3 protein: ASSSDRANTGELF

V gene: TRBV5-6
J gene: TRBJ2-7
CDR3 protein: ASSPNGQGFSYEQY

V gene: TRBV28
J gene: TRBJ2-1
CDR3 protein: ASSFSGTSNEQF

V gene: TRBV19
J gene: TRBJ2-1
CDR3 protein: ASSLAGGPNEQF

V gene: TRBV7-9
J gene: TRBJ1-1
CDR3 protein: ASSPGGGWHTEAF

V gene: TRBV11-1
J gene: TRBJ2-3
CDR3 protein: ASSLGDITDTQY

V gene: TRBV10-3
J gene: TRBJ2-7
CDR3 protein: AISDGTRGYEQY

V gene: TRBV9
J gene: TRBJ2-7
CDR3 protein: ASSVDRAGYEQY

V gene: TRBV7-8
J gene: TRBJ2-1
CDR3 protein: ASSSRDSYNEQF

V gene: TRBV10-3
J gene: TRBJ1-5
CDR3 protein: AISDQGASNQPQH

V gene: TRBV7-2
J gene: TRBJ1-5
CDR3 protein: ASSVQNQPQH

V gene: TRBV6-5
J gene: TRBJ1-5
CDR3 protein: ASSYSGVTSAQH

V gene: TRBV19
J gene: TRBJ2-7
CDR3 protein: ASSINSGTNYEQY

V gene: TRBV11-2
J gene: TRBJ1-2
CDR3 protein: ASSWDRIGGYT

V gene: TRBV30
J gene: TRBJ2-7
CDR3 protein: AWSRTGTGGYEQY

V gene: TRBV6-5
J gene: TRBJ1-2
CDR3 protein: ASLDSLEYGYT

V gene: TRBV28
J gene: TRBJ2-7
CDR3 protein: ASSSTTGGSSYEQY

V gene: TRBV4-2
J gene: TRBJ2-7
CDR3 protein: ASSQGTVYEQY

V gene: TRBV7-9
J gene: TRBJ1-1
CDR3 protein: ASSPRQGGTEAF

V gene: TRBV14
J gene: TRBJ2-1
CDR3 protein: ASSQYNRQGLYNEQF

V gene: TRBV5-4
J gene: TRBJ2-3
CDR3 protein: ASSLQGGSTDTQY

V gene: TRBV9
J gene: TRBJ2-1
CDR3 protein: ASSVVGSYNEQF

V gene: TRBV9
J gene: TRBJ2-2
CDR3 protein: ASSPARGLAIGELF

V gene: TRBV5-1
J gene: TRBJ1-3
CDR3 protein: ASSLSTTGNTIY

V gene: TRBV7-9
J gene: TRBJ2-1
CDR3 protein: ASSSSSYNEQF

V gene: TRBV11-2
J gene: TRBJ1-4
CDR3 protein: ASSSWTGDEKLF

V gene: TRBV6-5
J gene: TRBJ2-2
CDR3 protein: ASTAASYTGELF

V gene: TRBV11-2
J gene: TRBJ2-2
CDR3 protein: ASSFRTQGSNTGELF

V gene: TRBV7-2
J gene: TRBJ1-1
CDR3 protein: ASNQGGNTEAF

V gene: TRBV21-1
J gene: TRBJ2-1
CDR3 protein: ATLPRYNEQF

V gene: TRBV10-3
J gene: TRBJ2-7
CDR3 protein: AVPGQGAYEQY

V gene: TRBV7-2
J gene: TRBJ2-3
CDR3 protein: ASRRDRGITDTQY

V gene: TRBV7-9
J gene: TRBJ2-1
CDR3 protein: ASSMVLLHGEQF

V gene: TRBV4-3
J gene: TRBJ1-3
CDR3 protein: ASSQDGSSGNTIY

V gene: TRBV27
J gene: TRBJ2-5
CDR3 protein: ASSFWGTGQETQY

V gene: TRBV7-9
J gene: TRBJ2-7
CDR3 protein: ASSLQGLAGAEQY

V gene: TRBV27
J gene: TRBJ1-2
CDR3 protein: ASSSTVPYGYT

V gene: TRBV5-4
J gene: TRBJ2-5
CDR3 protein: ASSAPSDETQY

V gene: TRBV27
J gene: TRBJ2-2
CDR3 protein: ASSSRTGSFTTGELF

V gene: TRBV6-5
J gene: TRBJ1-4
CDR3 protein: ASSYAGGGTNEKLF

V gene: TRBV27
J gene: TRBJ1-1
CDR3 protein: ASSAKTGMNTEAF

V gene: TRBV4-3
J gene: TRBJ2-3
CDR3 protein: ASSQEAVLGDTQY

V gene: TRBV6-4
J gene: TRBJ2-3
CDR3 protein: ASSDSVAGGPDTQY

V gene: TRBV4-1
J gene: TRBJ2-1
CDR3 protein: ASSQGDSSYNEQF

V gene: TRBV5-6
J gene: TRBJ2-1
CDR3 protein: ASSVRQGWQNEQF

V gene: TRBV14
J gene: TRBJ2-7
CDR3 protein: ASSQRDRVAHEQY

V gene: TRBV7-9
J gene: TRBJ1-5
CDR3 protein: ASSSGQLHNQPQH

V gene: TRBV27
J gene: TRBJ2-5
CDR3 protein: ASSSSWSSGETQY

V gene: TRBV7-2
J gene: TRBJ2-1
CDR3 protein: ASSLIMSLAKYNEQF

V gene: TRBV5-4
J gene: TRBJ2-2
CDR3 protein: ASSTRDRGLAGELF

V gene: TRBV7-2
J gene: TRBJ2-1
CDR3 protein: ASSRRRLAGGGEQF

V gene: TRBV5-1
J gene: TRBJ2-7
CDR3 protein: ASSSGTGTSEQY

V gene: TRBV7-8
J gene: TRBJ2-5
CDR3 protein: ASSLGEGGHQETQY